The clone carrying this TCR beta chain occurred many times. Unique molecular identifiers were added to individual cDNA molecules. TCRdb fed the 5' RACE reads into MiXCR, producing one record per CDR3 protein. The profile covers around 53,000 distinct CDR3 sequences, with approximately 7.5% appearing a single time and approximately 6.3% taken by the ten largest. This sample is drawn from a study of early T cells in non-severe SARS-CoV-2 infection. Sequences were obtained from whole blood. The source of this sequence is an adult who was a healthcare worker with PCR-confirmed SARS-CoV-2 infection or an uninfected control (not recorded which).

CDR3 amino acids: CASSYSGSHQPYNEQFF. The CDR3 bases are TGTGCCAGCAGTTACTCAGGGTCCCACCAGCCCTACAATGAGCAGTTCTTC. This chain connects TRBV6-2 or TRBV6-3 to TRBJ2-1; no definite D call. This CDR3 is 17 amino acids long. Between the trimmed V and J ends, which lost 0 bases and 2 bases, there was a span of 14 bases. The germline V gene encodes CDR1 MNHEY and CDR2 SVGEGT.